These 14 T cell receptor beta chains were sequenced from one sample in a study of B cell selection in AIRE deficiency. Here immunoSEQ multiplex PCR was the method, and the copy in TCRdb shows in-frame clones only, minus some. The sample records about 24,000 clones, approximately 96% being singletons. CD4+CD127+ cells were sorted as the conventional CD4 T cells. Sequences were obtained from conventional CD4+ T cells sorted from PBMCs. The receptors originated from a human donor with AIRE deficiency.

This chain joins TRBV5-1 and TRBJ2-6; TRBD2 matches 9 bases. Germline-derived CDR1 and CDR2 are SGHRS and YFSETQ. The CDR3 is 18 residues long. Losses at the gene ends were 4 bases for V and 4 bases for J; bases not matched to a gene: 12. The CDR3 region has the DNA TGCGCCAGCAGCCGGATAATAGCGGGAGTCGACGGGGCCAACGTCCTGACTTTC. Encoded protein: CASSRIIAGVDGANVLTF. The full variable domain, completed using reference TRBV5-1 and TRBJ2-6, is KAGVTQTPRYLIKTRGQQVTLSCSPISGHRSVSWYQQTPGQGLQFLFEYFSETQRNKGNFPGRFSGRQFSNSRSEMNVSTLELGDSALYLCASSRIIAGVDGANVLTFGAGSRLTVL.

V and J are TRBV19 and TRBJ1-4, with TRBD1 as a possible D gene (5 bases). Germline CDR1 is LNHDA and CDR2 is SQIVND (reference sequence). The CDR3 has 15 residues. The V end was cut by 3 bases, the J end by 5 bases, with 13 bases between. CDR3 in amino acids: CASSIVGTRNEKLFF. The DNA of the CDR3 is TGTGCCAGTAGTATCGTTGGGACCCGAAATGAAAAACTGTTTTTT.

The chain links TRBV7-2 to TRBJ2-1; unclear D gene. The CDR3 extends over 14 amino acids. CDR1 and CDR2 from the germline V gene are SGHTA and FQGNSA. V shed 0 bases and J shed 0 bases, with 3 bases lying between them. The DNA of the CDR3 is TGTGCCAGCAGCTTAGCCCACTCCTACAATGAGCAGTTCTTC. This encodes CASSLAHSYNEQFF.

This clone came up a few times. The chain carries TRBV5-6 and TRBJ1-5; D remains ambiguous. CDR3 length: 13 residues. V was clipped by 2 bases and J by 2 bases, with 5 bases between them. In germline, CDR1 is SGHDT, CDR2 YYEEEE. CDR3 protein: CASSFGGNQPQHF. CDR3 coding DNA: TGTGCCAGCAGCTTTGGGGGCAATCAGCCCCAGCATTTT. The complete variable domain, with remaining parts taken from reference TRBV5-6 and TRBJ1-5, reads DAGVTQSPTHLIKTRGQQVTLRCSPKSGHDTVSWYQQALGQGPQFIFQYYEEEERQRGNFPDRFSGHQFPNYSSELNVNALLLGDSALYLCASSFGGNQPQHFGDGTRLSIL.

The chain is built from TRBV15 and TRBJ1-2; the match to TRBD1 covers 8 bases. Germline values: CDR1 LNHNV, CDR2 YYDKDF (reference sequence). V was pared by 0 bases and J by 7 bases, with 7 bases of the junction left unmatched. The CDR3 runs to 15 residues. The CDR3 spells CATSRDPRTGGGYTF. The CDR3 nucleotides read TGTGCCACCAGCAGAGACCCCAGAACAGGGGGTGGCTACACCTTC.

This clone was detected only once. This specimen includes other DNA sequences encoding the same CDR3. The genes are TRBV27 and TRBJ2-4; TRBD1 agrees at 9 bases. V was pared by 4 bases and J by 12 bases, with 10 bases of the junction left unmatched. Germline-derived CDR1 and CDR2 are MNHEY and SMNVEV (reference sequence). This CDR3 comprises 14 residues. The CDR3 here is CASSSSDRGWNQYF. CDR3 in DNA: TGTGCCAGCAGTTCCTCGGACAGGGGCTGGAATCAGTACTTC.

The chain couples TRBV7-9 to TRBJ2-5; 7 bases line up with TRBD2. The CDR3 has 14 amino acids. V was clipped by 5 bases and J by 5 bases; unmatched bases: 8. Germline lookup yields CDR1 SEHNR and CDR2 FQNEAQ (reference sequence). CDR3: CASSPWRERETQYF. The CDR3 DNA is TGTGCCAGCAGCCCTTGGCGGGAGCGGGAGACCCAGTACTTC.

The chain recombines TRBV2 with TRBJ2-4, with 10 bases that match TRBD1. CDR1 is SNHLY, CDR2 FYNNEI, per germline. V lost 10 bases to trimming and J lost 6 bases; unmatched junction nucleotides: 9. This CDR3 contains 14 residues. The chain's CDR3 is CAIQGQGKGNIQYF. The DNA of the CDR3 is TGTGCCATCCAGGGACAGGGGAAGGGAAACATTCAGTACTTC.

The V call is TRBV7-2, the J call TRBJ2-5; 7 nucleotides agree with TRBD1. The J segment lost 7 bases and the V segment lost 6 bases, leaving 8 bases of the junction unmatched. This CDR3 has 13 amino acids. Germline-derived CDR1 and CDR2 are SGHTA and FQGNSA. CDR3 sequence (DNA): TGTGCCAGCAGACTAGACAGGGTGGGGACCCAGTACTTC. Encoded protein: CASRLDRVGTQYF.

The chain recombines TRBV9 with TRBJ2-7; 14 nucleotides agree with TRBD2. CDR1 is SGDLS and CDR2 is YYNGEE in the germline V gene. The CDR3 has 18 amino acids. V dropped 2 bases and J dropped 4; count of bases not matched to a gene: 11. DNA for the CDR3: TGTGCCAGCAGCGTGGGACTAGCGGGAGAGTGGGGCCTATACGAGCAGTACTTC. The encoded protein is CASSVGLAGEWGLYEQYF.

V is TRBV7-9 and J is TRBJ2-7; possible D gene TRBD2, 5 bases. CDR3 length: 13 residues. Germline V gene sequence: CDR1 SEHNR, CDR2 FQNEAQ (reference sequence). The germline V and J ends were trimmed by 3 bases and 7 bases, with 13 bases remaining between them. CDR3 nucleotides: TGTGCCAGCAGCTTGGGCGGTTCGGGGGAGCAGTACTTC. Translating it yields CASSLGGSGEQYF. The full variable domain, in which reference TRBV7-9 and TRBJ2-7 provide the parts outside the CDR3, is DTGVSQNPRHKITKRGQNVTFRCDPISEHNRLYWYRQTLGQGPEFLTYFQNEAQLEKSRLLSDRFSAERPKGSFSTLEIQRTEQGDSAMYLCASSLGGSGEQYFGPGTRLTVT.

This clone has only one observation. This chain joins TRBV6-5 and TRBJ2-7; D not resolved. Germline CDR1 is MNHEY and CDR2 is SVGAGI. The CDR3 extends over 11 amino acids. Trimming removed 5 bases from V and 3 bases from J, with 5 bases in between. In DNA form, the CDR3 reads TGTGCCAGCAGTCAGAACTACGAGCAGTACTTC. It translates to CASSQNYEQYF.

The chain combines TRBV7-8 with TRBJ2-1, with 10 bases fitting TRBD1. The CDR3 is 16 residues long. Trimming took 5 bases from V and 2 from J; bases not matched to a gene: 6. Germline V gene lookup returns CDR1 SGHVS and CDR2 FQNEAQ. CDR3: CASSRQGAGPYNEQFF. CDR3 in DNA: TGTGCCAGCAGCAGACAGGGGGCAGGCCCCTACAATGAGCAGTTCTTC.

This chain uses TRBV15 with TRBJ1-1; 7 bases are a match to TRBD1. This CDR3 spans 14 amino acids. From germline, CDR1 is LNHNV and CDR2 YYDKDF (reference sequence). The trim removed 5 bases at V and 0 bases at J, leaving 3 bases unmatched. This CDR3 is CATSGGQMNTEAFF. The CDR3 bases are TGTGCCACCAGCGGGGGACAGATGAACACTGAAGCTTTCTTT.